This is a list of T cell receptor beta chains from one sample in a study of blood T cell repertoires in COVID-19. The assay was immunoSEQ multiplex PCR, and TCRdb's table has in-frame clones only and misses some. The sample carries some 200,000 clones, around four fifths recorded once. The sample comprised peripheral blood. Receptors were obtained from a human donor with acute or convalescent COVID-19. The donor label of this sample is uncertain. Both conserved end residues are part of each CDR3. The D gene is left open where the match is weak. The size of a clone is reported for some rows only, either as once, few or many, or as a class for expanded clones.

v_call	d_call	clone_size	j_call	cdr3_aa	cdr3_nt
TRBV11-3	.	.	TRBJ2-2	CASSSSGGRGRFGELFF	TGTGCCAGCAGCTCCTCGGGGGGCAGGGGGCGCTTCGGGGAGCTGTTTTTT
TRBV30	TRBD2	.	TRBJ2-1	CACYHGTSRHNEQFF	TGTGCCTGTTACCACGGGACTAGCCGACACAATGAGCAGTTCTTC
TRBV11-2	.	.	TRBJ1-1	CASSPQGPTEAFF	TGTGCCAGCAGCCCCCAGGGTCCCACTGAAGCTTTCTTT
TRBV24-1	TRBD1	.	TRBJ1-3	CATQTSGGAGNTIYF	TGTGCCACCCAAACCTCAGGGGGAGCTGGAAACACCATATATTTT
TRBV9	.	.	TRBJ2-3	CASSVVSTDTQYF	TGTGCCAGCAGCGTAGTAAGCACAGATACGCAGTATTTT
TRBV28	.	.	TRBJ1-1	CASIPRGGGTEAFF	TGTGCCAGCATTCCCCGGGGGGGAGGCACTGAAGCTTTCTTT
TRBV7-9	TRBD2	few	TRBJ2-7	CASFLAGSGHEQYF	TGTGCCAGCTTCCTAGCGGGATCGGGCCACGAGCAGTACTTC
TRBV5-1	.	.	TRBJ1-2	CASSLFGAVYGYTF	TGCGCCAGCAGCTTGTTTGGGGCCGTATATGGCTACACCTTC
TRBV7-9	TRBD1	.	TRBJ2-5	CASSLSGTEQETQYF	TGTGCCAGCAGCTTATCAGGGACAGAACAAGAGACCCAGTACTTC
TRBV12-3/TRBV12-4	TRBD1	.	TRBJ1-4	CASTGQGGEKLFF	TGTGCCAGCACGGGACAGGGAGGCGAAAAACTGTTTTTT
TRBV2	.	.	TRBJ2-1	CASSKTNYNEQFF	TGTGCCAGCAGTAAGACTAACTACAATGAGCAGTTCTTC
TRBV7-2	.	once	TRBJ2-7	CASSVGAMAYEQYF	TGTGCCAGCAGCGTAGGGGCGATGGCCTACGAGCAGTACTTC
TRBV9	.	.	TRBJ1-2	CASSQNMYGYTF	TGTGCCAGCAGCCAAAACATGTATGGCTACACCTTC
TRBV7-9	TRBD2	.	TRBJ2-1	CASSLGRLADEQFF	TGTGCCAGCAGCTTAGGCAGACTAGCCGATGAGCAGTTCTTC
TRBV2	TRBD2	.	TRBJ2-5	CASSGTSGGTQYF	TGTGCCAGCAGCGGGACTAGCGGAGGGACCCAGTACTTC
TRBV6-1	.	.	TRBJ1-2	CASSDGQHGYTF	TGTGCCAGCAGTGACGGACAGCACGGCTACACCTTC
TRBV4-3	TRBD2	few	TRBJ2-3	CASSQDRNGRDTQYF	TGCGCCAGCAGCCAAGATCGGAACGGGAGGGATACGCAGTATTTT
TRBV19	TRBD2	once	TRBJ2-3	CASSIQTSGSLVTQYF	TGTGCCAGTAGTATTCAGACTAGCGGGAGCTTGGTTACGCAGTATTTT